This TCR beta chain was captured by sequencing in a study of shared clonotypes between healthy human individuals. Method: immunoSEQ multiplex PCR; TCRdb's copy keeps in-frame clones and lacks some. The sample contains about 2.4 million clones, approximately 93% of which appear only once. As to this clone: One end of the junction fails to match germline, which may point to a read error.

CDR3 length equals 10 residues. Germline V gene data show CDR1 as GTSNPN and CDR2 as SVGIG (reference sequence). Material: naive CD4+ T cells from PBMCs. Subset specified: CD45RA+ positively selected. The rearrangement joins TRBV30 to TRBJ1-2, with a possible D match to TRBD1 (5 bases). The sequence was obtained from a man aged 18 to 29 in good health. Some clones in this sample may be carry-over from other donors' samples. This CDR3 is CAWSVIGGGF. The CDR3 bases are TGTGCCTGGAGTGTAATTGGGGGAGGCTTC.